A selection of T cell receptor beta chains follows, all from one sample in a study of blood T cell repertoires in COVID-19. The table came from immunoSEQ multiplex PCR; TCRdb's copy has only in-frame clones and leaves some out. The table has tens of thousands of clones, more than 80% seen once. The sequencing sample was made of peripheral blood. Source of these receptors: a human donor with active COVID-19. The donor label of this sample is uncertain. The CDR3 runs from the conserved cysteine through the conserved F or W. Only part of the rows carry a size: once, few, many, or a class if the clone is expanded.

TRBJ2-1,TRBV20-1,.,CSASAGSDYNEQFF
TRBJ2-5,TRBV5-5,once,CASSRGLAGTQETQYF
TRBJ2-3,TRBV7-2,once,CASSSHIWPISTDTQYF
TRBJ1-6,TRBV9,once,CASSAQGGAGSPLHF
TRBJ2-7,TRBV2,.,CAIYLSGGLGGEQYF
TRBJ1-3,TRBV9,.,CASSMTGGTGNTIYF
TRBJ2-7,TRBV29-1,.,CSVEVTSGRAKAEQYF
TRBJ1-6,TRBV6-6,.,CASSPSSYNSPLHF
TRBJ1-1,TRBV27,.,CASKSGGTEAFF
TRBJ1-1,TRBV3-1/TRBV3-2,.,CASRPGLEMNTEAFF
TRBJ2-3,TRBV3-1/TRBV3-2,.,CASSLRSTDTQYF